The rows below give T cell receptor beta chains drawn from one sample of a study of Graves' ophthalmopathy and Graves' hyperthyroidism. TCRdb ran MiXCR on the multiplex PCR reads and lists one entry per CDR3 protein. The sample holds about 220,000 distinct CDR3 sequences, roughly a fifth seen once. The sequenced material came from peripheral blood. The source of these receptors is a woman in her forties or fifties with Graves' ophthalmopathy. Both conserved end residues are part of each CDR3. The D gene is left open where the match is weak. The size field is filled for only some rows; it gives once, few, many or a size class.

-	TRBV6-4	many	TRBJ1-1	TGTGCCAGCAGTATATACGGGCAGGGGCGCGGCAGTGGCACTGAAGCTTTCTTT	CASSIYGQGRGSGTEAFF
-	TRBV7-2	few	TRBJ2-2	TGTGCCAGCAGCTTAGCAGTTCCCAGGGGCTGGGACGGGGAGCTGTTTTTT	CASSLAVPRGWDGELFF
TRBD2	TRBV27	many	TRBJ2-7	TGTGCCAGCAGTCTCAGCGGGGTGGGCTACGAGCAGTACTTC	CASSLSGVGYEQYF
-	TRBV12-3/TRBV12-4	many	TRBJ1-2	TGTGCCAGCAGTTTTGACAGACTTGGGTATGGCTACACCTTC	CASSFDRLGYGYTF
-	TRBV2	-	TRBJ1-2	TGTGCCAGCAGTGTATCTCGACAGCCTCTTGGCTACACCTTC	CASSVSRQPLGYTF
-	TRBV19	-	TRBJ2-5	TGTGCCAGTAGTTTAACAGGGCACCTCCAAGAGACCCAGTACTTC	CASSLTGHLQETQYF
-	TRBV7-2	many	TRBJ1-2	TGTGCCAGCAGCTTAGAGAGACAGAACTATGGCTACACCTTC	CASSLERQNYGYTF
-	TRBV6-2/TRBV6-3	-	TRBJ2-7	TGTGCCAGCATGGACGGGTGGTCCTACGAGCAGTGCTTC	CASMDGWSYEQCF
TRBD1	TRBV6-5	-	TRBJ2-5	TGTGCCAGCTGTTCGAACAGGGGTCAAGAGTCCCAGTACTTC	CASCSNRGQESQYF
-	TRBV28	many	TRBJ1-6	TGTGCCAGCAGTCCCGTAAGGGATTCACCCCTCCACTTT	CASSPVRDSPLHF
-	TRBV10-3	-	TRBJ2-2	TGTGCCATCAGTGATTACCCGAACACCGGGGAGCTGTTTTTT	CAISDYPNTGELFF
-	TRBV29-1	many	TRBJ1-1	TGCAGCGTTGGGGGAGGCACTGAAGCTTTCTTT	CSVGGGTEAFF
TRBD2	TRBV6-1	-	TRBJ2-2	TGTGCCAGCACCGAACTAGCGGGAAGGTCCGGGGAGCTGTTTTTT	CASTELAGRSGELFF
TRBD1	TRBV27	few	TRBJ1-1	TGTGCCAGCAGTACATCCTCGGGACAGGGGGCCACGATGAACACTGAAGCTTTCTTT	CASSTSSGQGATMNTEAFF
TRBD2	TRBV7-2	-	TRBJ2-7	TGTGCCAGCAGCCAAGCGGGGGGCAAATCCTACGAGCAGTACTTC	CASSQAGGKSYEQYF
-	TRBV20-1	many	TRBJ1-1	TGCAGTGCCAGAAGTCCCGGTGAAGCTTTCTTT	CSARSPGEAFF
-	TRBV19	many	TRBJ2-5	TGTGCCAGTAGCCCCAGGACAGCCCAAGAGACCCAGTACTTC	CASSPRTAQETQYF
TRBD1	TRBV24-1	few	TRBJ2-7	TGTGCCACCAGTGATCCCGGGACAGGGGGCTTCGAGCAGTACTTC	CATSDPGTGGFEQYF
-	TRBV9	-	TRBJ2-7	TGTGCCAGCAGCGTAGCTACGGCGAAAACACACGAGCAGTACTTC	CASSVATAKTHEQYF
-	TRBV12-3/TRBV12-4	-	TRBJ2-5	TGTGCCAGCAAAGGGACGGTAGAAGAGACCCAGTACTTC	CASKGTVEETQYF
-	TRBV10-1	many	TRBJ2-5	TGCGCCAGCAGTGGGACAGAACAAGAGACCCAGTACTTC	CASSGTEQETQYF
-	TRBV10-3	many	TRBJ1-2	TGTGCCATCAGTGACCCGGGGGCAGGCTGTACCTTC	CAISDPGAGCTF
TRBD2	TRBV6-1	many	TRBJ2-5	TGTGCCAGCAACCACCTGCGGGAGAGCTTGGAGACCCAGTACTTC	CASNHLRESLETQYF
TRBD1	TRBV4-3	once	TRBJ1-5	TGCGCCAGCAGCCAAGATAGAATAGGACAGGGTAATCAGCCCCAGCATTTT	CASSQDRIGQGNQPQHF
TRBD1	TRBV19	-	TRBJ2-7	TGTGCCAGAACCACGGGACAGGTCTACGAGCAGTACTTC	CARTTGQVYEQYF
-	TRBV9	many	TRBJ2-7	TGTGCCAGCACCCTCGGAGGGGCGCCTGGCTACGAGCAGTACTTC	CASTLGGAPGYEQYF